Listed here are 27 T cell receptor beta chains from one sample, sequenced in a study of shared clonotypes between healthy human individuals. Profiled with immunoSEQ multiplex PCR; TCRdb holds only in-frame clones, not every one. This sample has 2 million to 3 million clones; 80% to 95% occur once, and the top ten carry 0.36%. What was sequenced was naive CD4+ T cells from PBMCs. Subset defined: CD45RA+ positively selected. These receptors all stem from a man in his late teens or twenties in good health. Some clones in this sample may be carry-over from other donors' samples.

The chain links TRBV18 to TRBJ2-3; D is unresolved. Trimming shortened V by 6 bases and J by 1 base, and 17 bases separated the two germline ends. Germline CDR1 is KGHSH and CDR2 is LQKENI. This CDR3 has 16 residues. CDR3: CASSPLMEVGTDTQYF. CDR3 DNA sequence: TGTGCCAGCTCGCCTCTAATGGAAGTAGGCACAGATACGCAGTATTTT.

This sequence joins TRBV15 and TRBJ2-5; D gene uncertain. Per the germline V gene, CDR1 is LNHNV and CDR2 is YYDKDF (reference sequence). V lost 5 bases to trimming and J lost 1 base, with 8 bases between them. CDR3 size: 13 residues. The CDR3 loop is CATSGQVQETQYF. In nucleotides, the CDR3 is TGTGCCACCAGCGGCCAAGTCCAAGAGACCCAGTACTTC.

The chain has TRBV30 and TRBJ2-7, with no clear D. The V and J ends lost 5 bases and 4 bases respectively, with 12 bases between them. Germline V CDR1 and CDR2: GTSNPN, SVGIG (reference sequence). This CDR3 is 12 amino acids long. The CDR3 sequence is CAWVSLGYEQYF. The CDR3 DNA is TGTGCCTGGGTTTCATTGGGGTACGAGCAGTACTTC. The variable domain in full, with the rest retrieved from reference TRBV30 and TRBJ2-7, is SQTIHQWPATLVQPVGSPLSLECTVEGTSNPNLYWYRQAAGRGLQLLFYSVGIGQISSEVPQNLSASRPQDRQFILSSKKLLLSDSGFYLCAWVSLGYEQYFGPGTRLTVT.

This chain links TRBV21-1 with TRBJ2-5; the table's D call, TRBD2, has no DNA check behind it. TRBV21-1 has pseudogene status. This CDR3 is 15 amino acids long. For the CDR3, the DNA is TGTGCCAGCAGCACCCGGGTCCCCGGCCGAGGTGCCCAGTACTTC. This gives the protein CASSTRVPGRGAQYF.

Regarding this clone: Other DNA sequences in the sample encode the same CDR3. J is TRBJ1-1 and V is TRBV18; no definite D call. The V gene lost 3 bases and the J gene lost 1 base, with 6 bases spanning the gap. The V gene's germline CDR1 is KGHSH and CDR2 LQKENI. The CDR3 length is 13 residues. DNA of the CDR3: TGTGCCAGCTCACCCTTGGGGAACACTGAAGCTTTCTTT. It yields the protein CASSPLGNTEAFF.

This chain links TRBV19 with TRBJ1-1, with 8 bases fitting TRBD1. V shed 6 bases and J 4 bases; nucleotides not matched to a gene: 13. CDR3 length equals 16 residues. The V gene's germline CDR1 is LNHDA and CDR2 SQIVND (reference sequence). The CDR3 region has the DNA TGTGCCAGTAGCACCAGACACAGGGGGATCGGCACTGAAGCTTTCTTT. Protein product: CASSTRHRGIGTEAFF.

This chain connects TRBV2 to TRBJ1-1; possible D gene TRBD1, 6 bases. Germline-derived CDR1 and CDR2 are SNHLY and FYNNEI. The CDR3 consists of 15 residues. This chain's CDR3 is CVGLRDRGANTEAFF. Written as DNA, the CDR3 is TGTGTCGGGTTGCGGGATCGGGGGGCGAACACTGAAGCTTTCTTT.

The chain joins TRBV5-8 to TRBJ1-4; D unclear. The V gene lost 0 bases and the J gene lost 0 bases, with 9 bases spanning the gap. The CDR3 has 16 residues. The germline gives CDR1 SGHTS, CDR2 YDEGEE. CDR3 sequence (DNA): TGTGCCAGCAGCTTGGGACACAGTGCAACTAATGAAAAACTGTTTTTT. It codes for CASSLGHSATNEKLFF.

The V call is TRBV7-3, the J call TRBJ2-1; 8 positions agree with TRBD2. This CDR3 has 15 amino acids. Germline values: CDR1 SGHTA, CDR2 FQGTGA. V was clipped by 2 bases and J by 9 bases; unmatched bases: 9. The chain's CDR3 is CASSLHSGGQGEQFF. The CDR3 DNA sequence: TGTGCCAGCAGCTTACACTCGGGAGGGCAGGGTGAGCAGTTCTTC.

The CDR3 nucleotides read TGTGCCAGCAGCTTAGGAGCCGGGGCTGAAGGCTATGGCTACACCTTC. Translation gives CASSLGAGAEGYGYTF. The J gene is TRBJ1-2, the V gene TRBV5-4; D is possibly TRBD1 (5 bases). Germline CDR1 SGHNT, CDR2 YYREEE (reference sequence). With 2 bases removed from V and 4 bases from J, the gap between germline ends came to 18 bases. The length of the CDR3 is 16 residues.

This rearrangement joins TRBV29-1 to TRBJ2-1; possibly TRBD1 for D (6 bases). The CDR3 is 15 residues long. Trimming shortened V by 2 bases and J by 0 bases, and 11 bases separated the two germline ends. CDR1 is SQVTM and CDR2 is ANQGSEA in the germline V gene. The CDR3 loop is CSVEQTGSSYNEQFF. In DNA, the CDR3 is TGCAGCGTTGAACAAACAGGGTCCTCCTACAATGAGCAGTTCTTC.

V is TRBV29-1 and J is TRBJ1-1; D may be TRBD1 (5 bases). The CDR3 extends over 16 amino acids. Germline lookup yields CDR1 SQVTM and CDR2 ANQGSEA. V gave up 1 base and J gave up 1 base, with 16 bases separating them. CDR3 DNA sequence: TGCAGCGTTGAAGTGATTCCCAGGGCGTGGAACACTGAAGCTTTCTTT. Its translation: CSVEVIPRAWNTEAFF.

V and J are TRBV18 and TRBJ2-3, with D unresolved. The CDR3 has 15 residues. V was pared by 1 base and J by 2 bases, with 10 bases between. Per the germline V gene, CDR1 is KGHSH and CDR2 is LQKENI. This chain's CDR3 is CASSPQLEVTDTQYF. The CDR3 DNA reads as TGTGCCAGCTCACCACAGTTGGAAGTCACAGATACGCAGTATTTT. Full variable domain (outside the CDR3, taken from reference TRBV18 and TRBJ2-3): NAGVMQNPRHLVRRRGQEARLRCSPMKGHSHVYWYRQLPEEGLKFMVYLQKENIIDESGMPKERFSAEFPKEGPSILRIQQVVRGDSAAYFCASSPQLEVTDTQYFGPGTRLTVL.

The chain joins TRBV7-3 to TRBJ2-1; D is perhaps TRBD2 (7 bases). The CDR3 has 15 amino acids. Trimming removed 3 bases from V and 3 bases from J, with 12 bases in between. Germline assignment: CDR1 SGHTA and CDR2 FQGTGA. The CDR3: CASSFLRGGYNEQFF. CDR3 DNA sequence: TGTGCCAGCAGCTTCCTTAGGGGGGGCTACAATGAGCAGTTCTTC.

This chain joins TRBV5-1 and TRBJ2-1; 8 nucleotides agree with TRBD2. The CDR3 spans 12 residues. CDR1 SGHRS and CDR2 YFSETQ come from the germline V gene. The V segment lost 7 bases and the J segment 6 bases; nucleotides outside the gene matches: 3. CDR3 residues: CASGREGNEQFF. In DNA, the CDR3 is TGCGCCAGCGGCCGGGAGGGCAATGAGCAGTTCTTC. Full variable domain (missing parts from reference TRBV5-1 and TRBJ2-1): KAGVTQTPRYLIKTRGQQVTLSCSPISGHRSVSWYQQTPGQGLQFLFEYFSETQRNKGNFPGRFSGRQFSNSRSEMNVSTLELGDSALYLCASGREGNEQFFGPGTRLTVL.

This chain connects TRBV29-1 to TRBJ1-1; D is perhaps TRBD1 (6 bases). Germline values: CDR1 SQVTM, CDR2 ANQGSEA. Trimming removed 7 bases at V and 7 bases at J, with 16 bases between. The CDR3 loop spans 12 amino acids. The CDR3 DNA sequence: TGCAGCGCCACAACCGGGGGCAGTGAAGCTTTCTTT. It codes for CSATTGGSEAFF.

This rearrangement joins TRBV28 to TRBJ1-2; D is ambiguous. With 5 bases removed from V and 3 bases from J, the gap between germline ends came to 7 bases. The CDR3 runs to 12 residues. Germline loops: CDR1 MDHEN, CDR2 SYDVKM. CDR3 DNA: TGTGCCAGCAGTCAAAGGGACTATGGCTACACCTTC. It translates to CASSQRDYGYTF.

The rearrangement joins TRBV5-4 to TRBJ1-4; 8 bases agree with TRBD1. The germline V gene encodes CDR1 SGHNT and CDR2 YYREEE (reference sequence). The CDR3 spans 15 residues. Losses at the gene ends were 5 bases for V and 5 bases for J; bases not matched to a gene: 8. The CDR3 DNA sequence: TGTGCCAGCAGGGCTATTCGGACAGGGAATGAAAAACTGTTTTTT. Protein product: CASRAIRTGNEKLFF.

Written as DNA, the CDR3 is TGTGCCAGCAGCACCCTTAGGGGTGATACGCAGTATTTT. Residues: CASSTLRGDTQYF. The chain employs TRBV5-6 and TRBJ2-3; possibly TRBD1 for D (5 bases). The germline V gene has CDR1 SGHDT and CDR2 YYEEEE. The CDR3 runs to 13 residues. Between the trimmed V and J ends, which lost 4 bases and 6 bases, there was a span of 12 bases. Looking up the rest from reference TRBV5-6 and TRBJ2-3 gives the full variable domain: DAGVTQSPTHLIKTRGQQVTLRCSPKSGHDTVSWYQQALGQGPQFIFQYYEEEERQRGNFPDRFSGHQFPNYSSELNVNALLLGDSALYLCASSTLRGDTQYFGPGTRLTVL.

The chain combines TRBV5-6 with TRBJ1-4; TRBD1 might be the D (6 bases). V was pared by 3 bases and J by 14 bases, with 23 bases between. The CDR3 is made up of 15 amino acids. The V gene's germline CDR1 is SGHDT and CDR2 YYEEEE. CDR3: CASSSGDTRMKSLFF. In nucleotides, the CDR3 is TGTGCCAGCAGCTCGGGGGACACGCGGATGAAAAGTCTGTTTTTT.

The chain links TRBV5-1 to TRBJ2-6; 7 bases map to TRBD1. J gave up 6 bases and V 0 bases, and 3 bases lay outside the gene matches. Germline assignment: CDR1 SGHRS and CDR2 YFSETQ. The CDR3 is 15 amino acids. The CDR3 here is CASSLGDSEANVLTF. In nucleotides, the CDR3 is TGCGCCAGCAGCTTGGGGGACAGTGAGGCCAACGTCCTGACTTTC.

A single count supports this clone. The genes are TRBV7-2 and TRBJ2-4; no clear D. Trimming pared 5 bases from V and 0 bases from J, leaving 14 bases between. Germline values: CDR1 SGHTA, CDR2 FQGNSA. This CDR3 region has 16 residues. The CDR3 bases are TGTGCCAGCAGCCCAGGCGCCCGACTAGCCAAAAACATTCAGTACTTC. It codes for CASSPGARLAKNIQYF.

This sequence joins TRBV6-5 and TRBJ2-1; TRBD2 aligns across 9 bases. V lost 4 bases, J lost 10 bases, and 8 bases stayed unmatched. The CDR3 is 14 residues long. Per the germline V gene, CDR1 is MNHEY and CDR2 is SVGAGI. The CDR3 spells CASSSGLAPGEQFF. The CDR3 nucleotides read TGTGCCAGCAGTTCGGGACTAGCTCCAGGAGAGCAGTTCTTC.

V and J are TRBV7-2 and TRBJ1-3; D is unresolved. Looked up from germline, CDR1 is SGHTA and CDR2 is FQGNSA. The length of the CDR3 is 15 residues. V dropped 5 bases and J dropped 0 bases, with 11 bases sitting between them. In nucleotides, the CDR3 is TGTGCCAGCAGCCGGGAGGCAGCCTCTGGAAACACCATATATTTT. Protein sequence: CASSREAASGNTIYF. Variable domain in full (rest from reference TRBV7-2 and TRBJ1-3): GAGVSQSPSNKVTEKGKDVELRCDPISGHTALYWYRQSLGQGLEFLIYFQGNSAPDKSGLPSDRFSAERTGGSVSTLTIQRTQQEDSAVYLCASSREAASGNTIYFGEGSWLTVV.

The table lists this clone with a count of one. The J gene is TRBJ1-2, the V gene TRBV28, with TRBD1 matching 7 bases. V was pared by 4 bases and J by 8 bases, with 10 bases of the junction left unmatched. There are 14 residues in the CDR3. In germline, CDR1 is MDHEN, CDR2 SYDVKM. The CDR3 spells CASSSPGQAGGYTF. CDR3 bases: TGTGCCAGCAGTTCCCCTGGACAGGCGGGGGGCTACACCTTC.

The V call is TRBV4-1, the J call TRBJ2-1; 7 bases fit TRBD1. Germline CDR1 reads MGHRA; CDR2 reads YSYEKL. The CDR3 sequence is 15 residues long. V lost 1 base and J lost 4; bases outside the gene matches: 4. This CDR3 is CASSQVPGGYNEQFF. The CDR3 region has the DNA TGCGCCAGCAGCCAAGTACCAGGGGGTTACAATGAGCAGTTCTTC.

On this clone: The same CDR3 arises from other DNA sequences in this sample as well. The chain combines TRBV5-1 with TRBJ2-3; 8 bases match TRBD1. Losses at the gene ends were 7 bases for V and 3 bases for J; bases not matched to a gene: 4. The CDR3 runs to 13 residues. Germline V lookup: CDR1 SGHRS, CDR2 YFSETQ. The DNA for the CDR3 is TGCGCCAGCTCCCGGACAGGGACAGATACGCAGTATTTT. Amino acids: CASSRTGTDTQYF. The full variable domain, its missing parts supplied by reference TRBV5-1 and TRBJ2-3, is KAGVTQTPRYLIKTRGQQVTLSCSPISGHRSVSWYQQTPGQGLQFLFEYFSETQRNKGNFPGRFSGRQFSNSRSEMNVSTLELGDSALYLCASSRTGTDTQYFGPGTRLTVL.